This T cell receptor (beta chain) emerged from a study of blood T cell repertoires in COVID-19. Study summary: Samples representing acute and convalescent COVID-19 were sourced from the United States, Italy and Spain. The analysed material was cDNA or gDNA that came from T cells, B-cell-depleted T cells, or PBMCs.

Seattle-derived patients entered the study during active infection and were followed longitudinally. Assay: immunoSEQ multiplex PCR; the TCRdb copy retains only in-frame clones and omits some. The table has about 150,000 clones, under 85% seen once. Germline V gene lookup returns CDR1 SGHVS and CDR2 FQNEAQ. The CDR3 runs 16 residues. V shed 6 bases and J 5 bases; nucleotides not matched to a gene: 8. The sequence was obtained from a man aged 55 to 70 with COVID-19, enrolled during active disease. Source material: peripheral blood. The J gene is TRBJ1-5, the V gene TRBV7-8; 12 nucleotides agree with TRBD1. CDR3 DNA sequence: TGTGCCAGCAGTTCACCGGGACAGGGGGCAGATCAGCCCCAGCATTTT. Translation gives CASSSPGQGADQPQHF. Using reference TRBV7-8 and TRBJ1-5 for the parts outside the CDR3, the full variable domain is GAGVSQSPRYKVAKRGQDVALRCDPISGHVSLFWYQQALGQGPEFLTYFQNEAQLDKSGLPSDRFFAERPEGSVSTLKIQRTQQEDSAVYLCASSSPGQGADQPQHFGDGTRLSIL.